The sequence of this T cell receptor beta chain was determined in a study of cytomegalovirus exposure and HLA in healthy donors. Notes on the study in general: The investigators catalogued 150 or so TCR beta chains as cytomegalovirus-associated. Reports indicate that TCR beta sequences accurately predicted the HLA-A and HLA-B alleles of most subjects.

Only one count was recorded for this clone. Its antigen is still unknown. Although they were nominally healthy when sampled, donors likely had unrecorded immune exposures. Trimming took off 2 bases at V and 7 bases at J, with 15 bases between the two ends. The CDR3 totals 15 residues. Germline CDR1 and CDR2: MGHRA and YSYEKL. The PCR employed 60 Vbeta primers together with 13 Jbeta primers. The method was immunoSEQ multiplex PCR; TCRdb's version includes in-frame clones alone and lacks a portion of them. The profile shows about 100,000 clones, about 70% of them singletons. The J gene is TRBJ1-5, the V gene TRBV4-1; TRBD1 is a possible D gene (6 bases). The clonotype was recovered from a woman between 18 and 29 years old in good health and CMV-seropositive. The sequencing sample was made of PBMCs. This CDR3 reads CASSQSPGGRQPQHF. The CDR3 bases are TGCGCCAGCAGCCAATCCCCGGGGGGGCGACAGCCCCAGCATTTT.